The rows below give T cell receptor beta chains drawn from one sample of a study of read filtering for tumor transcriptome and immune sequencing. TCRdb itself ran the reads through MiXCR, one entry per CDR3 protein. The table has around 40,000 distinct CDR3 sequences, roughly 13% seen once. Sequencing was performed on a population of CD138-negative cells sorted from bone marrow. These receptors came from a donor aged 40 or over with multiple myeloma. The CDR3 runs from the conserved cysteine through the conserved F or W. The order of the fields is D gene, clone size, CDR3 length, V gene, J gene, CDR3 DNA, CDR3 protein. The D gene is left open where the match is weak. Some rows have no size entry. The others give once, few or many, or a class for an expanded clone.

D: .
size: many
length: 13
V: TRBV12-5
J: TRBJ1-1
DNA: TGTGCTAGTGGTTTGGAACCGGGACATGAAGCTTTCTTT
CDR3: CASGLEPGHEAFF

D: .
size: many
length: 19
V: TRBV23-1
J: TRBJ2-6
DNA: TGCGCCAGCAGTCAATCGATCCAGGGCTCCATTTCTGGGGCCAACGTCCTGACTTTC
CDR3: CASSQSIQGSISGANVLTF

D: TRBD2
size: many
length: 15
V: TRBV29-1
J: TRBJ2-3
DNA: TGCAGCGCTCTCGGACTAGCGGGAGGGGCAGATACGCAGTATTTT
CDR3: CSALGLAGGADTQYF

D: TRBD2
size: many
length: 17
V: TRBV7-6
J: TRBJ2-2
DNA: TGTGCCAGCAGCTGGGGGACTAGCGGGACGAACACCGGGGAGCTGTTTTTT
CDR3: CASSWGTSGTNTGELFF

D: .
size: many
length: 12
V: TRBV11-2
J: TRBJ2-1
DNA: TGTGCCAGCAGCTTAGAGCAGGGTCAAAGGTTCTTC
CDR3: CASSLEQGQRFF

D: .
size: many
length: 15
V: TRBV2
J: TRBJ2-4
DNA: TGTGCCAGCAGTGAAGCCGAGCTAGCCAAAAACATTCAGTACTTC
CDR3: CASSEAELAKNIQYF

D: TRBD1
size: many
length: 16
V: TRBV28
J: TRBJ2-2
DNA: TGTGCCAGCAGTTTGTCTCAGGGGGCTGGCACCGGGGAGCTGTTTTTT
CDR3: CASSLSQGAGTGELFF

D: .
size: few
length: 12
V: TRBV30
J: TRBJ2-2
DNA: TGTGCCTGGAGGGCTTACACCGGGGAGCTGTTTTTT
CDR3: CAWRAYTGELFF

D: TRBD2
size: many
length: 15
V: TRBV12-3/TRBV12-4
J: TRBJ2-7
DNA: TGTGCCAGCAGTTCGGGACTAGCGGGTCCCTACGAGCAGTACTTC
CDR3: CASSSGLAGPYEQYF

D: TRBD2
size: many
length: 16
V: TRBV5-4
J: TRBJ2-5
DNA: TGTGCCAGCAGCTCGATGACTAGCGGGAGTCTGAAGACCCAGTACTTC
CDR3: CASSSMTSGSLKTQYF

D: .
size: many
length: 15
V: TRBV5-1
J: TRBJ2-2
DNA: TGCGCCAGCAGCATTATGGGGGCATCGACCGGGGAGCTGTTTTTT
CDR3: CASSIMGASTGELFF

D: .
size: many
length: 13
V: TRBV7-2
J: TRBJ1-1
DNA: TGTGCCAGCAGCTTAGTAAAGCGCACTGAAGCTTTCTTT
CDR3: CASSLVKRTEAFF

D: TRBD1
size: many
length: 13
V: TRBV28
J: TRBJ2-3
DNA: TGTGCCAGCACTCCGACAGGGACAGATACGCAGTATTTT
CDR3: CASTPTGTDTQYF

D: TRBD2
size: many
length: 18
V: TRBV9
J: TRBJ2-2
DNA: TGTGCCAGCAGCGTGACTAGCGGGAGGGATCGTAACACCGGGGAGCTGTTTTTT
CDR3: CASSVTSGRDRNTGELFF

D: TRBD2
size: many
length: 15
V: TRBV7-9
J: TRBJ2-1
DNA: TGTGCCAGCAGCTTGGGACTAGCGGGAAGAGGTGAGCAGTTCTTC
CDR3: CASSLGLAGRGEQFF

D: TRBD1
size: .
length: 16
V: TRBV4-1
J: TRBJ2-2
DNA: TGCGCCAGCAGCCCCCCGCGGGACAGGGTCACCGGGGAGCTGTTTTTT
CDR3: CASSPPRDRVTGELFF

D: TRBD1
size: many
length: 16
V: TRBV7-9
J: TRBJ2-7
DNA: TGTGCCAGCAGCCCGGGACAGGGTAGGAGCTCCTACGAGCAGTACTTC
CDR3: CASSPGQGRSSYEQYF

D: .
size: .
length: 13
V: TRBV12-3/TRBV12-4
J: TRBJ2-2
DNA: TGTGCCAGCAGTCCGGCGAACACCGGGGAGCTGTTTTTT
CDR3: CASSPANTGELFF